The 18 T cell receptor beta chains below all came from one sample that was sequenced in a study of regulatory T cells in long-lasting Graves disease. As for time point: persistent/refractory GD, antithyroid drugs over 5 years with positive TRAb. RNA from PBMCs was the source of the TCR library. The TCR beta library used iRepertoire HTBI primers with Arm-PCR amplification of CDR3. TCRdb reprocessed the multiplex PCR reads via MiXCR and lists one record per CDR3 protein. The profile covers 650,000 to 700,000 distinct CDR3 sequences, with around 30% appearing a single time and 40% to 50% taken by the ten largest. The sample here was peripheral blood mononuclear cells (PBMCs), taken when the disease was refractory, from a patient treated with antithyroid drugs. The receptors shown here come from a female donor with Graves disease.

This clonotype was recorded a few times. V is TRBV6-2 or TRBV6-3 and J is TRBJ1-2; possible D gene TRBD1, 5 bases. There are 17 residues in the CDR3. The germline CDR1 and CDR2 sequences are MNHEY and SVGEGT. The V end lost 0 bases, the J end lost 3 bases, and 17 bases lay between the germline ends. CDR3 bases: TGTGCCAGCAGTTACTCGACACGACACCCGGGGGACTATGGCTACACCTTC. Its translation is CASSYSTRHPGDYGYTF.

This clonotype came up a few times. The chain is built from TRBV29-1 and TRBJ2-5, with 8 bases aligning to TRBD2. CDR3 length equals 14 residues. V trimming: 6 bases; J trimming: 4 bases; junction bases outside the gene matches: 10. CDR1 is SQVTM, CDR2 ANQGSEA, per germline. The DNA for the CDR3 is TGCAGCGTGAAAGACAGCGGGAGAGGAGAGACCCAGTACTTC. Translation: CSVKDSGRGETQYF.

V is TRBV24-1 and J is TRBJ1-1, with 10 bases lining up with TRBD1. The CDR3 has 16 amino acids. CDR1 KGHDR and CDR2 SFDVKD come from the germline V gene. V was pared by 4 bases and J by 4 bases, with 8 bases of the junction left unmatched. The CDR3 DNA sequence: TGTGCCACCAGTGACCCGACAGGGGGCAAGGGCACTGAAGCTTTCTTT. It yields the protein CATSDPTGGKGTEAFF.

In its sample, this clonotype was seen a few times. The chain is built from TRBV28 and TRBJ1-1; the D gene is possibly TRBD1 (5 bases). This CDR3 contains 11 residues. CDR1 and CDR2 from the germline V gene are MDHEN and SYDVKM. V lost 6 bases and J lost 11, with 13 bases in between. The CDR3 here is CASSRDLGAFF. The DNA of the CDR3 is TGTGCCAGCAGCCGGGACTTGGGGGCTTTCTTT.

This clonotype came up a few times. The rearrangement uses TRBV27 and TRBJ2-2; 8 bases line up with TRBD2. With 0 bases clipped from V and 6 bases from J, the junction kept 15 bases outside the gene matches. CDR1 is MNHEY, CDR2 SMNVEV, per germline (reference sequence). The CDR3 has 19 amino acids. CDR3 in amino acids: CASSLSIIAGIPPSGELFF. The CDR3 region has the DNA TGTGCCAGCAGTTTATCGATAATAGCGGGAATACCTCCTTCCGGGGAGCTGTTTTTT.

This clonotype occurred a few times. The chain links TRBV13 to TRBJ2-1, with TRBD1 as a possible D gene (5 bases). Looked up from germline, CDR1 is PRHDT and CDR2 is FYEKMQ (reference sequence). The CDR3 sequence is 15 residues long. V gave up 5 bases and J gave up 0 bases, with 11 bases separating them. DNA of the CDR3: TGTGCCAGCAGCCAGGGTAGATCCTCCTACAATGAGCAGTTCTTC. Its protein product is CASSQGRSSYNEQFF.

This clonotype was seen a handful of times. The J gene is TRBJ2-5, the V gene TRBV9; D is unclear. Looked up from germline, CDR1 is SGDLS and CDR2 is YYNGEE. V shed 0 bases and J shed 4 bases, with 10 bases lying between them. The CDR3 contains 14 residues. Here the CDR3 DNA reads TGTGCCAGCAGCGTAGTAGGGATCGGAGAGACCCAGTACTTC. Its translation: CASSVVGIGETQYF.

This clonotype has only a few counts. The V call is TRBV2, the J call TRBJ1-2; D gene uncertain. V lost 3 bases and J lost 4, with 12 bases in between. This CDR3 is 14 amino acids long. From germline, CDR1 is SNHLY and CDR2 FYNNEI. The CDR3 reads CASSESGRLYGYTF. The CDR3 DNA is TGTGCCAGCAGTGAGTCGGGCCGGCTCTATGGCTACACCTTC.

This clonotype was seen a handful of times. The chain has TRBV5-1 and TRBJ1-2; D might be TRBD1 (5 bases). The CDR3 has 15 amino acids. V gave up 0 bases and J gave up 6 bases, with 15 bases separating them. CDR1 is SGHRS and CDR2 is YFSETQ in the germline V gene. In nucleotides, the CDR3 is TGCGCCAGCAGCTTGGAGCCAGGGAGGTTCGATGGCTACACCTTC. Its protein product is CASSLEPGRFDGYTF.

This clonotype was seen at least ten times. The chain has TRBV9 and TRBJ2-7; TRBD1 is a possible D gene (5 bases). Germline lookup yields CDR1 SGDLS and CDR2 YYNGEE. This CDR3 is 14 amino acids long. Trimming stripped 0 bases from V and 6 bases from J, with 13 bases between. The CDR3 bases are TGTGCCAGCAGCGTAGGTGCAGGGTCGGGCGAGCAGTACTTC. Translation: CASSVGAGSGEQYF.

J is TRBJ1-2 and V is TRBV15; 7 nucleotides agree with TRBD1. This CDR3 is built from 18 residues. Germline-derived CDR1 and CDR2 are LNHNV and YYDKDF (reference sequence). V lost 3 bases to trimming and J lost 2 bases; unmatched junction nucleotides: 15. CDR3 DNA: TGTGCCACCAGCAGGGACAGGTCCTCCCAAGGCTCCAACTATGGCTACACCTTC. Translated, it gives CATSRDRSSQGSNYGYTF.

This chain links TRBV20-1 with TRBJ1-1; tentatively, D is TRBD1 (5 bases). The CDR3 is made up of 14 amino acids. Between the trimmed V and J ends, which lost 6 bases and 1 base, there was a span of 15 bases. Germline V gives CDR1 DFQATT, CDR2 SNEGSKA (reference sequence). CDR3: CSAPRAVGNTEAFF. For the CDR3, the DNA is TGCAGTGCCCCCAGGGCCGTGGGGAACACTGAAGCTTTCTTT.

This clonotype was detected only a few times. The chain couples TRBV27 to TRBJ1-1; D is uncertain. V was trimmed by 2 bases and J by 1 base, leaving 11 bases between them. The CDR3 loop spans 15 amino acids. In germline, CDR1 is MNHEY, CDR2 SMNVEV (reference sequence). This CDR3 is CASSLEASWNTEAFF. The CDR3 nucleotides are TGTGCCAGCAGTTTAGAGGCATCTTGGAACACTGAAGCTTTCTTT.

This chain uses TRBV15 with TRBJ2-1, with 13 bases fitting TRBD2. Germline values: CDR1 LNHNV, CDR2 YYDKDF (reference sequence). J was trimmed by 0 bases and V by 1 base; bases with no gene match: 0. The CDR3 extends over 17 amino acids. CDR3 sequence reads: CATSRGTSGSSYNEQFF. The CDR3 nucleotides read TGTGCCACCAGCAGAGGGACTAGCGGGAGCTCCTACAATGAGCAGTTCTTC.

V usage is TRBV6-1 and J usage is TRBJ1-2; no definite D call. This CDR3 contains 11 residues. Germline CDR1 reads MNHNS; CDR2 reads SASEGT. V lost 10 bases and J 5 bases, leaving 11 bases between the germline ends. CDR3 coding DNA: TGTGCCACCTACGGGCATTATGGCTACACCTTC. This translates into CATYGHYGYTF.

The gene calls are TRBV6-1 and TRBJ2-7, with D tentatively TRBD2 (6 bases). V was trimmed by 1 base and J by 3 bases, leaving 7 bases between them. The CDR3 has 13 amino acids. Looked up from germline, CDR1 is MNHNS and CDR2 is SASEGT. The CDR3 region has the DNA TGTGCCAGCAGTGAAGTGGAGGGCTACGAGCAGTACTTC. Its protein is CASSEVEGYEQYF.

This clonotype was picked up many times. J is TRBJ2-7 and V is TRBV11-2; possible D gene TRBD2, 5 bases. CDR1 is SGHAT, CDR2 FQNNGV, per germline. The CDR3 runs 15 residues. Trimming pared 1 base from V and 3 bases from J, leaving 13 bases between. The CDR3 spells CASSLVQRSYYEQYF. As DNA, the CDR3 is TGTGCCAGCAGCTTAGTGCAGCGGAGCTACTACGAGCAGTACTTC.

This clonotype appeared a few times. This chain connects TRBV11-3 to TRBJ2-7; D remains ambiguous. V was trimmed by 3 bases and J by 7 bases, leaving 13 bases between them. CDR1 and CDR2 (germline): SGHNT, YENEEA. There are 13 residues in the CDR3. The CDR3 DNA sequence: TGTGCCAGCAGCTTGAGAGGTGGCCTGGAGCAGTACTTC. Translation: CASSLRGGLEQYF.